Below are 22 T cell receptor beta chains sequenced from a single sample in a study of T cells in Graves' hyperthyroidism and ophthalmopathy. The CDR3 regions of TCR beta were amplified from RNA transcripts. The TCR CDR3 first-round RT-PCR relied on the HTBI primer set. TCRdb independently ran MiXCR on the multiplex PCR reads; one entry per CDR3 protein. Found here are under 350,000 distinct CDR3 sequences, 20% to 30% of them singletons; the top ten hold approximately 30%. Sequencing was carried out using blood. The source of these receptors is a man in his forties with Graves' hyperthyroidism that later progressed to Graves' ophthalmopathy.

This clonotype was observed at least ten times. V is TRBV9 and J is TRBJ2-2; 10 bases are a match to TRBD1. Germline trimming cut 0 bases from V and 7 bases from J; bases unmatched to any gene: 6. The CDR3 is made up of 16 amino acids. CDR1 is SGDLS and CDR2 is YYNGEE in the germline V gene. The CDR3 DNA is TGTGCCAGCAGCGTAGGACCGGGACAGGGGCACGGGGAGCTGTTTTTT. Its protein is CASSVGPGQGHGELFF.

The table lists this clonotype with a few counts. The genes are TRBV6-2 or TRBV6-3 and TRBJ2-7; 8 nucleotides match TRBD1. CDR1 MNHEY and CDR2 SVGEGT come from the germline V gene. V lost 6 bases, J lost 6 bases, and 10 bases stayed unmatched. The CDR3 is made up of 14 amino acids. The CDR3 here is CASREGQGFGEQYF. The CDR3 DNA is TGTGCCAGCAGGGAAGGACAGGGTTTCGGCGAGCAGTACTTC.

This clonotype occurred many times. The chain couples TRBV7-3 to TRBJ1-2, with D possibly TRBD1 on 5 matching bases. V was shortened by 0 bases and J by 7 bases, with 9 bases between the two germline ends. The CDR3 has 13 amino acids. CDR1 is SGHTA and CDR2 is FQGTGA in the germline V gene. The CDR3 nucleotides read TGTGCCAGCAGCTTAACCGGCGGGGGTGGCTACACCTTC. It is translated as CASSLTGGGGYTF.

This clonotype was detected ten times or more. The V call is TRBV12-3 or TRBV12-4, the J call TRBJ2-2; the D is unclear. V was clipped by 3 bases and J by 1 base, with 3 bases between them. This CDR3 contains 13 residues. This CDR3 reads CASSFKNTGELFF. The CDR3 nucleotides read TGTGCCAGCAGTTTTAAGAACACCGGGGAGCTGTTTTTT.

This clonotype has a count of ten or more. This rearrangement joins TRBV3-1 to TRBJ1-1; perhaps TRBD1 as D (6 bases). This CDR3 is 14 amino acids long. Germline V gives CDR1 LGHDT, CDR2 YNNKEL (reference sequence). Trimming took 4 bases from V and 3 from J, leaving 12 bases between them. CDR3 DNA: TGTGCCAGCAGCCCACAGGGAACGGACACTGAAGCTTTCTTT. Residues: CASSPQGTDTEAFF.

This clonotype appeared many times. The J gene is TRBJ2-7, the V gene TRBV12-3 or TRBV12-4; the match to TRBD2 covers 8 bases. Trimming at V came to 6 bases and at J to 4 bases, leaving 8 bases not matched to a gene. The CDR3 sequence is 14 residues long. CDR3 DNA sequence: TGTGCCAGCAGCCCAGCGGGGGCATTTTACGAGCAGTACTTC. Protein: CASSPAGAFYEQYF.

In nucleotides, the CDR3 is TGTGCCAGCAGTTTACTCGCCCAGGGGAGCAATCAGCCCCAGCATTTT. The encoded protein is CASSLLAQGSNQPQHF. The chain carries TRBV28 and TRBJ1-5, with D possibly being TRBD1 (6 bases). The V end was cut by 2 bases, the J end by 1 base, with 12 bases between. CDR1 and CDR2 (germline): MDHEN, SYDVKM. CDR3 size: 16 residues. Full variable domain (rest looked up from reference TRBV28 and TRBJ1-5): DVKVTQSSRYLVKRTGEKVFLECVQDMDHENMFWYRQDPGLGLRLIYFSYDVKMKEKGDIPEGYSVSREKKERFSLILESASTNQTSMYLCASSLLAQGSNQPQHFGDGTRLSIL.

This clonotype showed up many times. This chain joins TRBV5-5 and TRBJ1-2; no definite D call. V was clipped by 4 bases and J by 3 bases, with 13 bases between them. The germline V gene encodes CDR1 SGHKS and CDR2 YYEKEE (reference sequence). This CDR3 has 14 amino acids. DNA for the CDR3: TGTGCCAGCAGCCGTATCGCCGGGGACTATGGCTACACCTTC. It yields the protein CASSRIAGDYGYTF.

In its sample, this clonotype was seen a few times. The chain links TRBV4-2 to TRBJ1-2, with 12 positions matching TRBD1. The J segment lost 4 bases and the V segment lost 6 bases, leaving 9 bases of the junction unmatched. The CDR3 has 16 residues. Germline lookup yields CDR1 LGHNA and CDR2 YNFKEQ. The CDR3 sequence: CASRPGTGGASYGYTF. Here the CDR3 DNA reads TGTGCCAGCAGACCCGGGACAGGGGGCGCCAGCTATGGCTACACCTTC.

The chain is built from TRBV20-1 and TRBJ2-2, with 8 bases matching TRBD1. Germline assignment: CDR1 DFQATT and CDR2 SNEGSKA (reference sequence). The CDR3 extends over 14 amino acids. V dropped 6 bases and J dropped 2; count of bases not matched to a gene: 5. The chain's CDR3 is CSAPGQDNTGELFF. As DNA, the CDR3 is TGCAGTGCCCCGGGACAGGATAACACCGGGGAGCTGTTTTTT.

This clonotype was recorded many times. This chain uses TRBV19 with TRBJ1-1; D is undetermined. Trimming took 4 bases from V and 1 from J, leaving 19 bases between them. There are 17 residues in the CDR3. Germline CDR1 is LNHDA and CDR2 is SQIVND (reference sequence). CDR3 loop: CASSRPLQEVGNTEAFF. CDR3 DNA sequence: TGTGCCAGTAGTAGACCACTGCAGGAAGTTGGGAACACTGAAGCTTTCTTT.

This clonotype was recorded many times. The chain has TRBV24-1 and TRBJ2-7, with 14 nucleotides matching TRBD2. From germline, CDR1 is KGHDR and CDR2 SFDVKD. This CDR3 has 15 residues. The ends lost 4 bases at V and 7 bases at J; junction bases unmatched: 5. Here the CDR3 DNA reads TGTGCCACCAGTGACCCGGGACTAGCGGGAGAAGAGCAGTACTTC. This gives the protein CATSDPGLAGEEQYF.

In this sample, this clonotype turned up many times. The chain combines TRBV7-6 with TRBJ2-7, with D maybe TRBD2 (6 bases). The V gene lost 1 base and the J gene lost 3 bases, with 19 bases spanning the gap. Germline lookup yields CDR1 SGHVS and CDR2 FNYEAQ. The length of the CDR3 is 17 residues. The CDR3 protein is CASSLGVGGIGSYEQYF. In DNA form, the CDR3 reads TGTGCCAGCAGCTTAGGGGTTGGCGGGATTGGGAGCTACGAGCAGTACTTC.

The table lists this clonotype with many counts. The chain joins TRBV20-1 to TRBJ2-7; a weak D match, TRBD1 (7 bases). The V end lost 0 bases, the J end lost 1 base, and 13 bases lay between the germline ends. Germline V lookup: CDR1 DFQATT, CDR2 SNEGSKA (reference sequence). The CDR3 totals 15 residues. CDR3 coding DNA: TGCAGTGCTAGAGACCTCAGGGGGGAGTCCTACGAGCAGTACTTC. It encodes CSARDLRGESYEQYF.

This clonotype has ten or more counts. The V and J genes are TRBV4-1 and TRBJ1-1, with D possibly being TRBD1 (6 bases). Germline CDR1 is MGHRA and CDR2 is YSYEKL. Trimming took off 2 bases at V and 0 bases at J, with 25 bases between the two ends. The CDR3 is 20 amino acids. The CDR3 DNA reads as TGCGCCAGCAGCCAACTCCAGAGGCCTGGGGGCCAAATCATGAACACTGAAGCTTTCTTT. Translated, it gives CASSQLQRPGGQIMNTEAFF.

Many counts were recorded for this clonotype. The chain links TRBV5-1 to TRBJ2-7; 9 nucleotides agree with TRBD1. The CDR3 covers 16 residues. Losses at the gene ends were 4 bases for V and 6 bases for J; bases not matched to a gene: 14. The germline CDR1 and CDR2 sequences are SGHRS and YFSETQ. CDR3 in DNA: TGCGCCAGCAGCAGTCACAGGGGGCAGGGGGCAGGCGAGCAGTACTTC. Residues: CASSSHRGQGAGEQYF. Complete variable domain (other parts from reference TRBV5-1 and TRBJ2-7): KAGVTQTPRYLIKTRGQQVTLSCSPISGHRSVSWYQQTPGQGLQFLFEYFSETQRNKGNFPGRFSGRQFSNSRSEMNVSTLELGDSALYLCASSSHRGQGAGEQYFGPGTRLTVT.

This clonotype was recorded at least ten times. The rearrangement uses TRBV7-9 and TRBJ2-2, with a possible D match to TRBD2 (5 bases). Trimming stripped 5 bases from V and 6 bases from J, with 10 bases between. There are 13 residues in the CDR3. Germline loops: CDR1 SEHNR, CDR2 FQNEAQ (reference sequence). The CDR3 DNA reads TGTGCCAGCAGCCCACGACTACCCGGGGAGCTGTTTTTT. Its protein product is CASSPRLPGELFF.

This clonotype was recorded at least ten times. This chain joins TRBV2 and TRBJ2-5; a possible D gene is TRBD1 (6 bases). Germline CDR1 reads SNHLY; CDR2 reads FYNNEI. This CDR3 contains 12 residues. The V end lost 11 bases, the J end lost 4 bases, and 14 bases lay between the germline ends. The DNA for the CDR3 is TGTGCCGCTAGGGGGTTAGCAGAGACCCAGTACTTC. Its translation: CAARGLAETQYF.

There are many counts of this clonotype. The rearrangement uses TRBV2 and TRBJ2-2, with D possibly called TRBD1 or TRBD2 (5 bases each). The CDR3 sequence is 16 residues long. Trimming removed 2 bases from V and 6 bases from J, with 16 bases in between. The germline V gene encodes CDR1 SNHLY and CDR2 FYNNEI. The CDR3 here is CASSENPPGPAGELFF. The CDR3 region has the DNA TGTGCCAGCAGTGAAAATCCGCCGGGGCCGGCCGGGGAGCTGTTTTTT.

V usage is TRBV4-1 and J usage is TRBJ2-5; D gene unclear. CDR3 size: 14 residues. The V and J ends lost 1 base and 2 bases respectively, with 8 bases between them. Looked up from germline, CDR1 is MGHRA and CDR2 is YSYEKL. The CDR3 region is CASSQVQTQETQYF. CDR3 in DNA: TGCGCCAGCAGCCAAGTCCAGACGCAAGAGACCCAGTACTTC.

There are many counts of this clonotype. The chain has TRBV7-9 and TRBJ1-1; a weak D match, TRBD1 (6 bases). The CDR3 covers 14 residues. Germline V gives CDR1 SEHNR, CDR2 FQNEAQ (reference sequence). Deletions cut 1 base from V and 5 bases from J, with 11 bases between. The CDR3 bases are TGTGCCAGCAGCTTAGACGCCAGGGGAACTGAAGCTTTCTTT. Its protein is CASSLDARGTEAFF.

This clonotype was counted at least ten times. The chain couples TRBV20-1 to TRBJ2-5; a weak D match, TRBD1 (5 bases). Germline V lookup: CDR1 DFQATT, CDR2 SNEGSKA (reference sequence). V was shortened by 1 base and J by 2 bases, with 8 bases between the two germline ends. This CDR3 contains 13 residues. The CDR3 sequence: CSARVTGQETQYF. CDR3 coding DNA: TGCAGTGCTAGAGTAACAGGACAAGAGACCCAGTACTTC.